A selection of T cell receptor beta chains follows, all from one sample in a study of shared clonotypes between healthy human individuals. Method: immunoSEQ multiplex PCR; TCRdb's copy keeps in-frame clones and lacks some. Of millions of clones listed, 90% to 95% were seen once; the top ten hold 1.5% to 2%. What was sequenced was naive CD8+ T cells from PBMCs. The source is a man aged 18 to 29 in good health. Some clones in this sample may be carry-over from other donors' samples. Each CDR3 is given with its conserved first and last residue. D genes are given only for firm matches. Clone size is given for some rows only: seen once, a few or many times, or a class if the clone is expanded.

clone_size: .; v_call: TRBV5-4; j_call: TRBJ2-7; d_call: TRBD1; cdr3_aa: CASSDLQGVYEQYF; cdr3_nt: TGTGCCAGCAGCGACCTCCAGGGGGTCTACGAGCAGTACTTC
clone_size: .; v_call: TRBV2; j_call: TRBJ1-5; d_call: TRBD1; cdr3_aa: CASSADRGANQPQHF; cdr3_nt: TGTGCCAGCAGTGCGGACAGGGGGGCTAATCAGCCCCAGCATTTT
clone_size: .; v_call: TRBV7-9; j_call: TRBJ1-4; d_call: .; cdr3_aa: CASSITETNEKLFF; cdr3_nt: TGTGCCAGCAGTATTACAGAGACTAATGAAAAACTGTTTTTT
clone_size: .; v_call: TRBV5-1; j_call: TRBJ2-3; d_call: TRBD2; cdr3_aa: CASSLGGLAGTRTHTDTQYF; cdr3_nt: TGCGCCAGCAGCTTGGGGGGACTAGCGGGAACCCGAACACACACAGATACGCAGTATTTT
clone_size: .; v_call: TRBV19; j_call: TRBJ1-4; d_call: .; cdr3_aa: CASRNRVIKEKLFF; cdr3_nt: TGTGCCAGCCGAAACAGGGTAATAAAGGAAAAACTGTTTTTT
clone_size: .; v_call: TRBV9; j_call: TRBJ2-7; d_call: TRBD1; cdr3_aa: CASSPRGQPSYEQYF; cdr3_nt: TGTGCCAGCAGCCCCCGGGGACAGCCCTCCTACGAGCAGTACTTC
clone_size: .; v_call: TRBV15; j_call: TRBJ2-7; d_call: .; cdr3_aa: CATSSADSWITPSSAGEQYF; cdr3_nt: TGTGCCACCAGCAGCGCAGATTCATGGATTACTCCCTCCTCTGCGGGCGAGCAGTACTTC
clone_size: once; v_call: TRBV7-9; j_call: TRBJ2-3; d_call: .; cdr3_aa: CASSHYGLNSSTDTQYF; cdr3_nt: TGTGCCAGCAGCCACTATGGACTCAATTCTAGCACAGATACGCAGTATTTT
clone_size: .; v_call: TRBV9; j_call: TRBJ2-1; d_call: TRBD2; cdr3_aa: CASSVFSTSGSAYNEQFF; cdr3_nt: TGTGCCAGCAGCGTATTTTCTACTAGCGGGAGTGCCTACAATGAGCAGTTCTTC
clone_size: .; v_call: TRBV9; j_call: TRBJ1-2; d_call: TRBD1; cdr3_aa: CASSGGQENYGYTF; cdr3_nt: TGTGCCAGCAGCGGGGGACAGGAAAACTATGGCTACACCTTC
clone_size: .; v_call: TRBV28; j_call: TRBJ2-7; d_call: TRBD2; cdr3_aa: CASSPREGNEQYF; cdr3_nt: TGTGCCAGCAGCCCAAGGGAGGGGAACGAGCAGTACTTC
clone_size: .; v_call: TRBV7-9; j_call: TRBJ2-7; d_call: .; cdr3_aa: CASQSRETYEQYF; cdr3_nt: TGTGCCAGCCAGAGCCGGGAAACCTACGAGCAGTACTTC
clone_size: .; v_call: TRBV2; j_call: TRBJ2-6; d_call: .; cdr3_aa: CASSDRVSANVLTF; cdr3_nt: TGTGCCAGCAGTGATAGGGTATCGGCCAACGTCCTGACTTTC
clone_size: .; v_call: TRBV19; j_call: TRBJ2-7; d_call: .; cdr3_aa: CASSMRGGSSYEQYF; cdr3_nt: TGTGCCAGTAGTATGAGAGGGGGAAGCTCCTACGAGCAGTACTTC
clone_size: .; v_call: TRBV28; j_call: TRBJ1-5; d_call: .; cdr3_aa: CASSFGPGRNQPQHF; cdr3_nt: TGTGCCAGCAGTTTCGGTCCGGGACGCAATCAGCCCCAGCATTTT
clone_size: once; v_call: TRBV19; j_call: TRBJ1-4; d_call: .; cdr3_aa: CASSIRGATNEKLFF; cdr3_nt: TGTGCCAGTAGTATCCGGGGAGCAACTAATGAAAAACTGTTTTTT
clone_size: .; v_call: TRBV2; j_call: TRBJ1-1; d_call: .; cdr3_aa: CASSDRGGTEAFF; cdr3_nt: TGTGCCAGCAGTGATAGGGGAGGCACTGAAGCTTTCTTT
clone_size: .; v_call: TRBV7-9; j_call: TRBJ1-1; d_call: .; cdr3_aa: CASSWDGLMNTEAFF; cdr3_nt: TGTGCCAGCAGCTGGGACGGGCTCATGAACACTGAAGCTTTCTTT
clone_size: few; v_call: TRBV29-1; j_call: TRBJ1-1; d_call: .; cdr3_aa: CSVLAGLNTEAFF; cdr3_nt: TGCAGCGTCCTGGCAGGGCTAAACACTGAAGCTTTCTTT
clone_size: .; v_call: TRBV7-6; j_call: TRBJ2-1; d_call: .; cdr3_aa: CASSLARVGSSYNEQFF; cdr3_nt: TGTGCCAGCAGCTTAGCTAGAGTCGGGTCCTCCTACAATGAGCAGTTCTTC
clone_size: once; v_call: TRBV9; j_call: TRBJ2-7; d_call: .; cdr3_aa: CASSVEGGFDYEQYF; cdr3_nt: TGTGCCAGCAGCGTAGAAGGGGGTTTCGACTACGAGCAGTACTTC
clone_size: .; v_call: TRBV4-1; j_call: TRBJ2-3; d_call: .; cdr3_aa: CASSQLGEGNADTQYF; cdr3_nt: TGCGCCAGCAGCCAACTGGGAGAGGGGAATGCAGATACGCAGTATTTT
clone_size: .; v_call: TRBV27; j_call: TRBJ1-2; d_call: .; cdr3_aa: CASSLDHLLYGYTF; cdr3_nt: TGTGCCAGCAGTTTAGATCACCTCCTCTATGGCTACACCTTC
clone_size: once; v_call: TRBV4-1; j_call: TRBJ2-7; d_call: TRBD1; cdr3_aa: CASSQGRTGSYEQYF; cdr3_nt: TGCGCCAGCAGCCAAGGGAGGACAGGGTCCTACGAGCAGTACTTC
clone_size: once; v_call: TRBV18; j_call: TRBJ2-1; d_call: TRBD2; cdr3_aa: CASSPPGVAGVYNEQFF; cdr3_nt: TGTGCCAGCTCACCACCCGGGGTAGCGGGAGTATACAATGAGCAGTTCTTC
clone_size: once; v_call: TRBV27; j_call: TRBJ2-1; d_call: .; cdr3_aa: CASSFLDDSYNEQFF; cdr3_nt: TGTGCCAGCAGTTTCCTCGACGACTCCTACAATGAGCAGTTCTTC
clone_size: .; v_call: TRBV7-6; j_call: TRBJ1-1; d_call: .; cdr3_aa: CASSLFGNTEAFF; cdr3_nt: TGTGCCAGCAGCCTATTCGGGAACACTGAAGCTTTCTTT
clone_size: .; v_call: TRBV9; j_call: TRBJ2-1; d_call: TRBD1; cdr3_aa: CASSVGAGGINEQFF; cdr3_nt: TGTGCCAGCAGCGTAGGGGCAGGGGGTATCAATGAGCAGTTCTTC
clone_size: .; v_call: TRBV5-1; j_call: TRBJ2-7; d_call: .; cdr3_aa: CASSLMDSFSSYEQYF; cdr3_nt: TGCGCCAGCAGCTTGATGGACTCATTTAGCTCCTACGAGCAGTACTTC
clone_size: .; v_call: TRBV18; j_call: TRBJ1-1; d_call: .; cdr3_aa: CASSGETISTGLTEAFF; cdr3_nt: TGTGCCAGCTCAGGAGAAACAATATCGACAGGACTCACTGAAGCTTTCTTT
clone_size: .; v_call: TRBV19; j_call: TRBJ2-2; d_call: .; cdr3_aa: CASSIFGGPKTGELFF; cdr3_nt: TGTGCCAGTAGTATATTTGGAGGGCCGAAGACCGGGGAGCTGTTTTTT
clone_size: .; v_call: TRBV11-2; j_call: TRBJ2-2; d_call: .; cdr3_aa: CASSLVGRDLTGTGELFF; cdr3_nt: TGTGCCAGCAGCTTAGTGGGTCGGGACCTCACGGGCACCGGGGAGCTGTTTTTT
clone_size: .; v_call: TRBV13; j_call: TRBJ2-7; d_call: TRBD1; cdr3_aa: CASSPRVRGQSEQYF; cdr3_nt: TGTGCCAGCAGCCCCCGGGTGAGGGGGCAGTCCGAGCAGTACTTC
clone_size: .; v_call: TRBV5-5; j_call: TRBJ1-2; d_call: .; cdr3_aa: CASSLSSRASGYGYTF; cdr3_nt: TGTGCCAGCAGCTTGTCATCGAGGGCTTCGGGCTATGGCTACACCTTC